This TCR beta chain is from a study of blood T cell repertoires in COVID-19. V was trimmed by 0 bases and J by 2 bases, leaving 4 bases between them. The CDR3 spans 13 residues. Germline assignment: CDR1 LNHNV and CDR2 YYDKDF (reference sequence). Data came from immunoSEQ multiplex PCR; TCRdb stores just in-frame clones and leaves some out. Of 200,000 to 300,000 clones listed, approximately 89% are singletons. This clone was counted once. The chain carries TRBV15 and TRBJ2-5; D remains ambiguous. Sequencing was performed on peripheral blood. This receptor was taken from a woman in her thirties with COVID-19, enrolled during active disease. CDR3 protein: CATSRDQQETQYF. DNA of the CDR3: TGTGCCACCAGCAGAGATCAACAAGAGACCCAGTACTTC.